These T cell receptor beta chains were read from a single sample in a study of radiation and T cells in renal cell carcinoma. Produced via immunoSEQ multiplex PCR; TCRdb's table is partial and in-frame only. The profile covers approximately 31,000 clones, with more than 65% appearing a single time and approximately 33% taken by the ten largest. The starting material was blood, obtained from a patient whose treatment included radiotherapy and nephrectomy. All receptors come from a man in his 60s with renal cell carcinoma. Each CDR3 is given with its conserved first and last residue. D genes are given only for firm matches. Clone sizes are given selectively: once, few, many, or a class where the clone is expanded.

V: TRBV19; J: TRBJ2-7; D: .; size: once; DNA: TGTGCCAGTAGTCCCGGGGCGAGATACGAGCAGTACTTC; CDR3: CASSPGARYEQYF
V: TRBV4-3; J: TRBJ2-7; D: .; size: .; DNA: TGCGCCAGCAGCCGCTCACTGGAGGGCTACGAGCAGTACTTC; CDR3: CASSRSLEGYEQYF
V: TRBV4-3; J: TRBJ2-2; D: .; size: .; DNA: TGCGCCAGCAGCCAAACCCCTCCTGGATGGTACACCGGGGAGCTGTTTTTT; CDR3: CASSQTPPGWYTGELFF
V: TRBV7-9; J: TRBJ2-3; D: .; size: .; DNA: TGTGCCATCCTCTGGGCTAGCGGCACAGATACGCAGTATTTT; CDR3: CAILWASGTDTQYF
V: TRBV28; J: TRBJ2-7; D: TRBD2; size: .; DNA: TGTGCCAGCAGGTACGTGGCGGGAGGTCCCTACGAGCAGTACTTC; CDR3: CASRYVAGGPYEQYF
V: TRBV12-5; J: TRBJ1-2; D: .; size: .; DNA: TGTGCTAGTGGTTCCCCAACCCCCTATGGCTACACCTTC; CDR3: CASGSPTPYGYTF
V: TRBV6-5; J: TRBJ1-5; D: .; size: .; DNA: TGTGCCAGCAGTTGGTCCCCCAATCAGCCCCAGCATTTT; CDR3: CASSWSPNQPQHF
V: TRBV6-6; J: TRBJ2-3; D: .; size: .; DNA: TGTGCCAGCAGTTACTCGTCAGATACGCAGTATTTT; CDR3: CASSYSSDTQYF
V: TRBV18; J: TRBJ2-7; D: TRBD2; size: .; DNA: TGTGCCAGCTCACCGGGACTAGTTAACTACGAGCAGTACTTC; CDR3: CASSPGLVNYEQYF
V: TRBV5-4; J: TRBJ2-5; D: .; size: few; DNA: TGTGCCAGCAGTCGGGATCAAGAGACCCAGTACTTC; CDR3: CASSRDQETQYF
V: TRBV7-2; J: TRBJ2-7; D: .; size: once; DNA: TGTGCCAGCGGCCGGTCCCAACTTTTAGAGCAGTACTTC; CDR3: CASGRSQLLEQYF
V: TRBV11-3; J: TRBJ1-1; D: .; size: .; DNA: TGTGCCAGCAGCTCAACAATGGGGAACACTGAAGCTTTCTTT; CDR3: CASSSTMGNTEAFF
V: TRBV6-5; J: TRBJ2-5; D: TRBD2; size: .; DNA: TGTGCCAGTCGTCGAGCGGGGTTCGTGGCCCAGTACTTC; CDR3: CASRRAGFVAQYF
V: TRBV7-2; J: TRBJ2-1; D: TRBD1; size: .; DNA: TGTGCCAGCAGCCGGGGTAGGACTCCCCAGGGGGATGAGCAGTTCTTC; CDR3: CASSRGRTPQGDEQFF
V: TRBV4-1; J: TRBJ1-2; D: TRBD1; size: .; DNA: TGCGCCAGCAGCCAAGAGGGACAGGGGGACAGCTATGGCTACACCTTC; CDR3: CASSQEGQGDSYGYTF
V: TRBV5-1; J: TRBJ2-7; D: TRBD2; size: few; DNA: TGCGCCAGCAGCGAATCCGGGACTAGGCTGCACGAGCAGTACTTC; CDR3: CASSESGTRLHEQYF